These 21 T cell receptor beta chains were sequenced from one sample in a study of regulatory T cells in long-lasting Graves disease. Time point here: newly diagnosed GD, antithyroid drugs for less than 3 months. Preparation of the TCR library used RNA extracted from PBMCs. Assembly of TCR beta libraries relied on iRepertoire HTBI primers together with Arm-PCR of CDR3 regions. TCRdb re-analysed the multiplex PCR reads in MiXCR, keeping a single row per CDR3 protein. The data contain 300,000 to 400,000 distinct CDR3 sequences, roughly a sixth of them seen just once; the ten biggest clones take up over 20%. This material consisted of peripheral blood mononuclear cells (PBMCs), taken at new diagnosis, from a patient treated with antithyroid drugs. The source of these receptors is a female donor with Graves disease.

The table lists this clonotype with many counts. The J gene is TRBJ1-2, the V gene TRBV4-1, with D uncertain. The germline V gene has CDR1 MGHRA and CDR2 YSYEKL. The CDR3 length is 14 residues. V dropped 0 bases and J dropped 6 bases, with 11 bases sitting between them. The DNA for the CDR3 is TGCGCCAGCAGCCAAGAACCGCGGACTCATGGCTACACCTTC. It is translated as CASSQEPRTHGYTF.

This chain links TRBV6-2 or TRBV6-3 with TRBJ2-7, with D uncertain. The CDR3 sequence is 14 residues long. The V end was cut by 2 bases, the J end by 2 bases, with 10 bases between. The V gene's germline CDR1 is MNHEY and CDR2 SVGEGT. The CDR3 here is CASSYRAGTYEQYF. The CDR3 DNA reads TGTGCCAGCAGTTACAGGGCAGGAACCTACGAGCAGTACTTC.

V and J are TRBV11-1 and TRBJ2-1; D remains unclear. The germline V and J ends were trimmed by 4 bases and 5 bases, with 15 bases remaining between them. Germline loops: CDR1 SGHAT, CDR2 FQDESV (reference sequence). The CDR3 runs 15 residues. CDR3 sequence (DNA): TGTGCCAGCAGCTCGCCCTGGACGCCAAACAATGAGCAGTTCTTC. It specifies CASSSPWTPNNEQFF.

On this clonotype itself: The likely explanation is a read error, given a far larger clone one base away. This rearrangement joins TRBV2 to TRBJ2-1; 11 bases are shared with TRBD1. The CDR3 has 15 residues. The J segment lost 10 bases and the V segment lost 6 bases, leaving 11 bases of the junction unmatched. The germline V gene has CDR1 SNHLY and CDR2 FYNNEI. This CDR3 is CASSPGTGGYYEQFF. Written as DNA, the CDR3 is TGTGCCAGCAGCCCCGGGACAGGGGGATACTACGAGCAGTTCTTC.

There are a few counts of this clonotype. The chain couples TRBV20-1 to TRBJ2-1; TRBD2 matches at 11 bases. Germline loops: CDR1 DFQATT, CDR2 SNEGSKA (reference sequence). The CDR3 runs to 15 residues. Trimming cost V 0 bases and J 9 bases; bases outside gene matches: 7. CDR3 sequence: CSARDGLAGGPEQFF. Written as DNA, the CDR3 is TGCAGTGCTAGAGATGGCCTAGCGGGGGGTCCTGAGCAGTTCTTC.

In this sample, this clonotype turned up many times. This sequence joins TRBV11-2 and TRBJ1-1; TRBD1 might be the D (5 bases). V gave up 4 bases and J gave up 1 base, with 19 bases separating them. The CDR3 is made up of 17 amino acids. Looked up from germline, CDR1 is SGHAT and CDR2 is FQNNGV. DNA for the CDR3: TGTGCCAGCAGCTCACACAAACCGGGACGGGGGAACACTGAAGCTTTCTTT. It encodes CASSSHKPGRGNTEAFF.

In this sample, this clonotype turned up a few times. A much more abundant neighbour one base away suggests this may be a read error. The conserved closing phenylalanine or tryptophan is absent in this CDR3, likely reflecting a read error. The genes are TRBV30 and TRBJ1-1; D is ambiguous. CDR1 is GTSNPN, CDR2 SVGIG, per germline (reference sequence). V lost 6 bases to trimming and J lost 8 bases, with 25 bases between them. This CDR3 comprises 15 residues. The CDR3 loop is CACHERAYLEPEAFS. DNA for the CDR3: TGTGCCTGTCACGAAAGGGCCTACTTAGAGCCCGAAGCTTTCTCT.

For this clonotype: Just one base apart from a much larger clone, this may be a read error. The J gene is TRBJ2-1, the V gene TRBV4-1; D might be TRBD1 or TRBD2, each matching 7 bases. Trimming shortened V by 4 bases and J by 6 bases, and 16 bases separated the two germline ends. This CDR3 comprises 15 residues. In germline, CDR1 is MGHRA, CDR2 YSYEKL. CDR3 region: CASSRGGPGGNEQFF. CDR3 bases: TGCGCCAGCAGCCGGGGGGGGCCAGGGGGCAATGAGCAGTTCTTC.

The chain joins TRBV7-8 to TRBJ2-5; 11 bases map to TRBD2. There are 15 residues in the CDR3. Germline V gene lookup returns CDR1 SGHVS and CDR2 FQNEAQ. V dropped 6 bases and J dropped 4; count of bases not matched to a gene: 7. The CDR3 reads CASRRYGTSGETQYF. In nucleotides, the CDR3 is TGTGCCAGCAGAAGATATGGGACTAGCGGAGAGACCCAGTACTTC.

The sample holds many counts of this clonotype. The chain combines TRBV20-1 with TRBJ2-7; TRBD2 is a possible D gene (5 bases). The CDR3 covers 14 residues. Germline CDR1 reads DFQATT; CDR2 reads SNEGSKA (reference sequence). Trimming took 6 bases from V and 3 from J, leaving 18 bases between them. DNA for the CDR3: TGCAGTGCCACCGTTATGACACGGGGCTACGAGCAGTACTTC. Residues: CSATVMTRGYEQYF.

There are a few counts of this clonotype. The chain recombines TRBV4-1 with TRBJ2-5, with 10 bases that match TRBD2. CDR1 is MGHRA and CDR2 is YSYEKL in the germline V gene. The V and J ends lost 4 bases and 6 bases, in that order; junction bases with no gene match: 5. This CDR3 spans 14 amino acids. The CDR3 nucleotides are TGCGCCAGCAGCCCTAGCGGGAGTCGACAGACCCAGTACTTC. It is translated as CASSPSGSRQTQYF.

This clonotype came up many times. V gene TRBV7-2 combines with J gene TRBJ1-5; TRBD1 might be the D (5 bases). The CDR3 consists of 19 residues. In germline, CDR1 is SGHTA, CDR2 FQGNSA. Deletions cut 0 bases from V and 2 bases from J, with 20 bases between. The CDR3 DNA is TGTGCCAGCAGCTTAGCGCTGGGGACTCGGGGACGGGGCAATCAGCCCCAGCATTTT. Amino acid sequence: CASSLALGTRGRGNQPQHF.

This clonotype came up many times. The rearrangement uses TRBV28 and TRBJ1-1; D is undetermined. The length of the CDR3 is 15 residues. V lost 3 bases, J lost 1 base, and 12 bases lay in between. In germline, CDR1 is MDHEN, CDR2 SYDVKM. CDR3 sequence reads: CASSFYGEGNTEAFF. DNA for the CDR3: TGTGCCAGCAGTTTTTACGGGGAGGGGAACACTGAAGCTTTCTTT. Based on the CDR3 plus reference TRBV28 and TRBJ1-1, the full variable domain is DVKVTQSSRYLVKRTGEKVFLECVQDMDHENMFWYRQDPGLGLRLIYFSYDVKMKEKGDIPEGYSVSREKKERFSLILESASTNQTSMYLCASSFYGEGNTEAFFGQGTRLTVV.

This clonotype appeared many times. V is TRBV24-1 and J is TRBJ1-1; no clear D. The CDR3 sequence is 13 residues long. From germline, CDR1 is KGHDR and CDR2 SFDVKD. V was shortened by 6 bases and J by 1 base, with 8 bases between the two germline ends. The chain's CDR3 is CATSLTENTEAFF. In DNA form, the CDR3 reads TGTGCCACCAGTCTTACAGAGAACACTGAAGCTTTCTTT.

The V call is TRBV10-2, the J call TRBJ2-3; 8 nucleotides line up with TRBD2. CDR1 is WSHSY and CDR2 is SAAADI in the germline V gene. This CDR3 spans 14 amino acids. V gave up 6 bases and J gave up 2 bases; unmatched junction bases: 4. The CDR3 sequence is CASRPAGVTDTQYF. In DNA form, the CDR3 reads TGCGCCAGCAGACCAGCGGGGGTCACAGATACGCAGTATTTT.

This clonotype occurred a few times. The V gene is TRBV4-1, the J gene TRBJ2-7; 7 positions agree with TRBD2. This CDR3 region has 16 residues. Germline CDR1 reads MGHRA; CDR2 reads YSYEKL. V lost 2 bases, J lost 0 bases, and 7 bases stayed unmatched. The CDR3 region has the DNA TGCGCCAGCAGCCAACATTTAGCGGGTTTCTCCTACGAGCAGTACTTC. It translates to CASSQHLAGFSYEQYF.

Comment on this clonotype: This CDR3 fails to terminate in the conserved phenylalanine or tryptophan, so it likely reflects a read error. DNA for the CDR3: TGTGCCAGTAGGGATGGAAGCGGGCCCACCGGGGAGCTGTTTCTT. Residues: CASRDGSGPTGELFL. This chain joins TRBV11-3 and TRBJ2-2; tentative D call: TRBD2 (6 bases). This CDR3 spans 15 amino acids. Trimming stripped 9 bases from V and 4 bases from J, with 18 bases between. Per the germline V gene, CDR1 is SGHNT and CDR2 is YENEEA.

Many counts were recorded for this clonotype. The chain is built from TRBV13 and TRBJ2-3; 7 bases are shared with TRBD2. The junction had 7 bases not matched to a gene; V was cut back by 0 bases and J by 1 base. This CDR3 region has 17 residues. CDR1 is PRHDT and CDR2 is FYEKMQ in the germline V gene (reference sequence). The CDR3 nucleotides are TGTGCCAGCAGCTTAGGCGGCCTAGCGGTGGGCACAGATACGCAGTATTTT. Translating it yields CASSLGGLAVGTDTQYF.

About this clonotype itself: This may arise from a read error, as a much more abundant clone is one base away. The chain recombines TRBV6-1 with TRBJ2-4; no clear D. This CDR3 has 16 amino acids. CDR1 is MNHNS and CDR2 is SASEGT in the germline V gene. V lost 7 bases to trimming and J lost 13 bases, with 29 bases between them. The CDR3 reads CASKEGHSDSYNEQYF. CDR3 in DNA: TGTGCCAGCAAAGAAGGTCACAGCGACTCCTACAATGAGCAGTACTTC.

Written as DNA, the CDR3 is TGTGCCAGCAGACGGGGGGTCCAGCCCCAGCATTTT. Translated: CASRRGVQPQHF. The V gene is TRBV6-1, the J gene TRBJ1-5; a possible D gene is TRBD1 (5 bases). The germline gives CDR1 MNHNS, CDR2 SASEGT. V was trimmed by 6 bases and J by 7 bases, leaving 10 bases between them. The CDR3 runs 12 residues.

The chain employs TRBV19 and TRBJ2-3; D remains ambiguous. Germline CDR1 and CDR2: LNHDA and SQIVND (reference sequence). V lost 6 bases and J lost 0, with 10 bases in between. CDR3 length equals 14 residues. The chain's CDR3 is CASRRPGSTDTQYF. CDR3 DNA sequence: TGTGCCAGTAGACGACCGGGTAGCACAGATACGCAGTATTTT.